These T cell receptor beta chains were read from a single sample in a study of blood T cells in healthy people across ages. TCRdb reanalysed the 5' RACE reads using MiXCR and keeps one entry per CDR3 protein. Of fewer than 2 million distinct CDR3 sequences listed, 39% are singletons. The sample taken for sequencing was blood. The origin of the receptors is a human donor in good health. Both conserved end residues are part of each CDR3. D genes are given only for firm matches. For some rows the clone size is stated as once, few or many, or as a class when expanded; others skip it.

V: TRBV12-3/TRBV12-4
size: -
D: -
J: TRBJ2-5
DNA: TGTGCCAGCAGTCACCGGGACCACCAAGAGACCCAGTACTTC
CDR3: CASSHRDHQETQYF

V: TRBV7-2
size: -
D: TRBD2
J: TRBJ2-2
DNA: TGTGCCAGCAGCCAGACTAGCCAGAACACCGGGGAGCTGTTTTTT
CDR3: CASSQTSQNTGELFF

V: TRBV5-1
size: -
D: -
J: TRBJ2-1
DNA: TGCGCCAGCAGCTTGAGTCGGGACTACAATGAGCAGTTCTTC
CDR3: CASSLSRDYNEQFF

V: TRBV6-5
size: -
D: TRBD1
J: TRBJ2-7
DNA: TGTGCCAGCAGTTACTCGATGTCCCGGGACAGACAGAGCTCCTACGAGCAGTACTTC
CDR3: CASSYSMSRDRQSSYEQYF

V: TRBV20-1
size: -
D: -
J: TRBJ2-5
DNA: TGCAGTGCCTCTGCCCCGGTCGGGGGACGAGAGACCCAGTACTTC
CDR3: CSASAPVGGRETQYF

V: TRBV20-1
size: few
D: TRBD2
J: TRBJ2-1
DNA: TGCAGTGCTAAGCGGGGGGGCTTAGCTAGTGAGCAGTTCTTC
CDR3: CSAKRGGLASEQFF

V: TRBV4-3
size: -
D: TRBD2
J: TRBJ2-7
DNA: TGCGCCAGCAGCCGATTAGCGGGGGCCTCCCTGCGATCCTACGAGCAGTACTTC
CDR3: CASSRLAGASLRSYEQYF

V: TRBV7-9
size: few
D: -
J: TRBJ2-1
DNA: TGTGCCAGCAGCTTAACGGGACAACCCCCGCATGAGCAGTTCTTC
CDR3: CASSLTGQPPHEQFF

V: TRBV10-3
size: -
D: -
J: TRBJ1-1
DNA: TGTGCCATCAGTGAGTCGACTATAACTGAAGCTTTCTTT
CDR3: CAISESTITEAFF

V: TRBV5-6
size: -
D: -
J: TRBJ2-5
DNA: TGTGCCAGCAGCTTAGTTGGGCCGGCGGAGACCCAGTACTTC
CDR3: CASSLVGPAETQYF

V: TRBV4-1
size: -
D: TRBD2
J: TRBJ2-7
DNA: TGCGCCAGCAGCCAAACCGTAGCGGGGGACTACGAGCAGTACTTC
CDR3: CASSQTVAGDYEQYF

V: TRBV28
size: few
D: -
J: TRBJ2-7
DNA: TGTGCCAGCGGGAGACCAACCAATCCGTACTTC
CDR3: CASGRPTNPYF

V: TRBV2
size: -
D: -
J: TRBJ1-2
DNA: TGTGCCAGCAGCCGACAGCTTCCCAACTATGGCTACACCTTC
CDR3: CASSRQLPNYGYTF

V: TRBV4-3
size: -
D: TRBD1
J: TRBJ2-5
DNA: TGCGCCAGCAGCCGCCTGACAGGGAAAGAGACCCAGTACTTC
CDR3: CASSRLTGKETQYF

V: TRBV9
size: few
D: -
J: TRBJ1-2
DNA: TGTGCCAGCGGAGAGAACTATGGCTACACCTTC
CDR3: CASGENYGYTF

V: TRBV20-1
size: -
D: TRBD2
J: TRBJ2-4
DNA: TGCAGTGCGTCCGGGGGGGCCAAAAACATTCAGTACTTC
CDR3: CSASGGAKNIQYF

V: TRBV7-2
size: many
D: -
J: TRBJ1-1
DNA: TGTGCCAGCAGCTTAACCGGAACCACTGAAGCTTTCTTT
CDR3: CASSLTGTTEAFF

V: TRBV27
size: few
D: TRBD1
J: TRBJ1-2
DNA: TGTGCCAGCAGTTTTTCGGGACAGGGAGGAGGCTACACCTTC
CDR3: CASSFSGQGGGYTF

V: TRBV29-1
size: -
D: -
J: TRBJ2-1
DNA: TGCAGCGTTGAATTACGGTTCCAAGAGACCCAGTTCTTC
CDR3: CSVELRFQETQFF

V: TRBV6-5
size: many
D: -
J: TRBJ1-2
DNA: TGTGCCAGCACCCAAGACCGGGACGGCTATGGCTACACCTTC
CDR3: CASTQDRDGYGYTF

V: TRBV12-3/TRBV12-4
size: many
D: -
J: TRBJ2-1
DNA: TGCGCCAGCAGCTTGGAGGTGGGTTCCTACAATGAGCAGTTCTTC
CDR3: CASSLEVGSYNEQFF

V: TRBV4-2
size: -
D: -
J: TRBJ2-5
DNA: TGTGCCAGCAGCCAAGGTGCTAAAGAGACCCAGTACTTC
CDR3: CASSQGAKETQYF

V: TRBV7-8
size: -
D: -
J: TRBJ1-2
DNA: TGTGCCAGCAGCTTCGCAGGGGCCTATGGCTACACCTTC
CDR3: CASSFAGAYGYTF

V: TRBV7-9
size: -
D: TRBD1
J: TRBJ1-1
DNA: TGTGCCAGCAGCGGAGGGACAGGGGGTAATGAAGCTTTCTTT
CDR3: CASSGGTGGNEAFF

V: TRBV28
size: -
D: TRBD2
J: TRBJ2-7
DNA: TGTGCCAGCAGTTTATTCTCACTAGCGGGACCCTACGAGCAGTACTTC
CDR3: CASSLFSLAGPYEQYF

V: TRBV6-6
size: -
D: -
J: TRBJ1-2
DNA: TGTGCCAGCAGCCACGGGGGTTCTGGCTATGGCTACACCTTC
CDR3: CASSHGGSGYGYTF

V: TRBV20-1
size: few
D: -
J: TRBJ2-5
DNA: TGCAGTGCTTTAGGGCCAGGCCAAGAGACCCAGTACTTC
CDR3: CSALGPGQETQYF

V: TRBV7-2
size: -
D: TRBD1
J: TRBJ1-2
DNA: TGTGCCAGCAGCGGCTCGGGACAGCCGCATCTATTAGGAGGCTACACCTTC
CDR3: CASSGSGQPHLLGGYTF

V: TRBV29-1
size: few
D: TRBD2
J: TRBJ2-3
DNA: TGCATCGTTGTTGTTAGCGGGAACACAGATACGCAGTATTTT
CDR3: CIVVVSGNTDTQYF

V: TRBV20-1
size: -
D: -
J: TRBJ2-3
DNA: TGCAGTGCTAGCGTGGGATTCGATACGCAGTATTTT
CDR3: CSASVGFDTQYF